This T cell receptor beta chain was recorded in a study of T cells in localized non-small cell lung cancer. Findings of the study overall: Appearances in adjacent lung were noted for a median approximately 61 of the top 100 tumor clones. There was higher T cell clonality in uninvolved adjacent lung than in tumor, and it was highest there.

CDR1 and CDR2 (germline): MGHDK, SYGVNS. Deletions cut 3 bases from V and 1 base from J, with 15 bases between. The CDR3 runs to 16 residues. In its sample, this clone was seen a few times. The antigen remains unidentified. Samples of adjacent lung lacking atypia were obtained no closer than 2 cm to the tumor margin. Profiling relied on immunoSEQ multiplex PCR, and the TCRdb table lists in-frame clones only, not all of them. Of under 2,500 clones listed, about 30% are singletons. This receptor was obtained from a male donor aged 60 or over with stage I squamous cell lung carcinoma. The sample consisted of normal lung tissue next to the tumor, taken before any cancer treatment. V usage is TRBV25-1 and J usage is TRBJ2-5; the D gene is possibly TRBD1 (5 bases). The chain's CDR3 is CASSDPREGGQETQYF. CDR3 bases: TGTGCCAGCAGTGATCCCAGGGAAGGTGGCCAAGAGACCCAGTACTTC.